The 21 T cell receptor beta chains below come from one sample, sequenced in a study of shared T cell receptors in the human thymus. TCRdb's copy holds only in-frame clones and misses some; the assay was immunoSEQ multiplex PCR. In the table there are hundreds of thousands of clones, around 87% of which are singletons. The same data also went into a second study, on human thymus T cells.

The sequencing input was thymocytes. The source of these receptors is a boy in the first two years of life with a congenital heart defect.

The genes are TRBV11-3 and TRBJ2-1; D possibly corresponds to TRBD2 (5 bases). From germline, CDR1 is SGHNT and CDR2 YENEEA. Trimming pared 2 bases from V and 10 bases from J, leaving 9 bases between. The CDR3 consists of 12 residues. CDR3 protein: CASSLTGGEQFF. Here the CDR3 DNA reads TGTGCCAGCAGCTTAACCGGAGGCGAGCAGTTCTTC.

This sequence joins TRBV7-2 and TRBJ2-7, with TRBD1 as a possible D gene (6 bases). The CDR3 has 16 amino acids. Germline CDR1 and CDR2: SGHTA and FQGNSA. Trimming left V 1 base short and J 0 bases short, with 13 bases between. CDR3 nucleotides: TGTGCCAGCAGCTTAGTCCCCAGGGGCTTCTCCTACGAGCAGTACTTC. It yields the protein CASSLVPRGFSYEQYF.

Here the CDR3 DNA reads TGTGCCACATCCACAGGGGGCGTCGATGAAGCTTTCTTT. Translation: CATSTGGVDEAFF. The chain has TRBV19 and TRBJ1-1; TRBD1 aligns across 9 bases. This CDR3 has 13 amino acids. V trimming: 10 bases; J trimming: 7 bases; junction bases outside the gene matches: 10. Germline assignment: CDR1 LNHDA and CDR2 SQIVND (reference sequence).

V gene TRBV7-9 combines with J gene TRBJ1-4; TRBD1 aligns across 7 bases. Per germline, CDR1 SEHNR and CDR2 FQNEAQ (reference sequence). Trimming took 5 bases from V and 1 from J; bases not matched to a gene: 10. The CDR3 has 17 amino acids. In nucleotides, the CDR3 is TGTGCCAGCAGCGCCCGACAGGGAATCTTAACTAATGAAAAACTGTTTTTT. Protein: CASSARQGILTNEKLFF.

The gene calls are TRBV30 and TRBJ2-7; 8 nucleotides match TRBD1. The J segment lost 7 bases and the V segment lost 0 bases, leaving 5 bases of the junction unmatched. Germline V gene lookup returns CDR1 GTSNPN and CDR2 SVGIG (reference sequence). The CDR3 totals 13 residues. CDR3 region: CAWSVQGVGEQYF. In nucleotides, the CDR3 is TGTGCCTGGAGTGTACAGGGGGTGGGAGAGCAGTACTTC.

This rearrangement joins TRBV7-8 to TRBJ1-3; D is ambiguous. Germline V gene sequence: CDR1 SGHVS, CDR2 FQNEAQ. CDR3 length: 13 amino acids. V was cut by 7 bases and J by 0 bases, with 7 bases left in between. This chain's CDR3 is CASTRSSGNTIYF. The CDR3 bases are TGTGCCAGCACGAGAAGCTCTGGAAACACCATATATTTT. Full variable domain (remainder filled in from reference TRBV7-8 and TRBJ1-3): GAGVSQSPRYKVAKRGQDVALRCDPISGHVSLFWYQQALGQGPEFLTYFQNEAQLDKSGLPSDRFFAERPEGSVSTLKIQRTQQEDSAVYLCASTRSSGNTIYFGEGSWLTVV.

The V gene is TRBV6-5, the J gene TRBJ1-1, with TRBD1 matching 8 bases. The length of the CDR3 is 16 residues. The germline V gene encodes CDR1 MNHEY and CDR2 SVGAGI. The trim removed 4 bases at V and 0 bases at J, leaving 7 bases unmatched. The CDR3 reads CASSFDTGQVNTEAFF. In DNA, the CDR3 is TGTGCCAGCAGTTTTGACACGGGACAGGTGAACACTGAAGCTTTCTTT.

This clone was observed a handful of times. This chain links TRBV4-3 with TRBJ1-4; 7 positions agree with TRBD1. The trim removed 1 base at V and 13 bases at J, leaving 6 bases unmatched. CDR3 length: 13 amino acids. Germline CDR1 and CDR2: LGHNA and YSLEER. This CDR3 reads CASSQGQGLGLFF. CDR3 bases: TGCGCCAGCAGCCAAGGACAGGGCTTGGGACTGTTTTTT.

The sample holds a few counts of this clone. The gene calls are TRBV9 and TRBJ1-1, with D possibly TRBD1 on 6 matching bases. The CDR3 is 13 amino acids. The V gene's germline CDR1 is SGDLS and CDR2 YYNGEE. Trimming removed 4 bases from V and 4 bases from J, with 11 bases in between. The CDR3 DNA reads TGTGCCAGCAGCCAAAACAGGGTCACTGAAGCTTTCTTT. This codes for CASSQNRVTEAFF.

This clone appeared a single time. The V and J genes are TRBV5-1 and TRBJ2-1, with 8 positions matching TRBD1. Trimming removed 3 bases from V and 2 bases from J; junction bases left unmatched: 4. Germline loops: CDR1 SGHRS, CDR2 YFSETQ. CDR3 size: 15 residues. This CDR3 is CASSWTGFTYNEQFF. CDR3 nucleotides: TGCGCCAGCAGCTGGACAGGGTTTACCTACAATGAGCAGTTCTTC.

The gene calls are TRBV7-9 and TRBJ1-1, with D uncertain. Trimming pared 5 bases from V and 3 bases from J, leaving 19 bases between. Germline V gene data show CDR1 as SEHNR and CDR2 as FQNEAQ (reference sequence). This CDR3 has 16 amino acids. The CDR3 nucleotides read TGTGCCAGCAGCCCCCGGCCAGGAGGGTTGGACACTGAAGCTTTCTTT. The encoded protein is CASSPRPGGLDTEAFF.

As to this clone: The identical CDR3 is also encoded by other nucleotide sequences in the sample. V gene TRBV20-1 combines with J gene TRBJ2-7, with D possibly TRBD1 on 5 matching bases. The CDR3 has 10 residues. CDR1 is DFQATT, CDR2 SNEGSKA, per germline (reference sequence). V was trimmed by 6 bases and J by 3 bases, leaving 6 bases between them. The CDR3 loop reads CSAQGYEQYF. DNA for the CDR3: TGCAGTGCGCAGGGCTACGAGCAGTACTTC.

In this sample, this clone turned up once. The chain is built from TRBV6-1 and TRBJ1-6, with D maybe TRBD1 (6 bases). Trimming removed 1 base from V and 7 bases from J, with 11 bases in between. The CDR3 consists of 15 residues. Germline CDR1 and CDR2: MNHNS and SASEGT. For the CDR3, the DNA is TGTGCCAGCAGTGAAGGGGACATGGGAAATTCACCCCTCCACTTT. Its translation: CASSEGDMGNSPLHF.

V is TRBV28 and J is TRBJ1-1, with D perhaps matching TRBD1 (6 bases). This CDR3 contains 14 residues. V lost 10 bases, J lost 1 base, and 16 bases lay in between. Germline values: CDR1 MDHEN, CDR2 SYDVKM. CDR3 nucleotides: TGTGCCACAGCAGGGGCCTCAGGGAACACTGAAGCTTTCTTT. It encodes CATAGASGNTEAFF.

The chain uses TRBV19 and TRBJ1-6, with D hard to call. V was pared by 6 bases and J by 3 bases, with 12 bases between. Germline V CDR1 and CDR2: LNHDA, SQIVND (reference sequence). The CDR3 totals 15 residues. As DNA, the CDR3 is TGTGCCAGTAGGGTCCGGAGCTACTATAATTCACCCCTCCACTTT. It yields the protein CASRVRSYYNSPLHF.

This clone was seen just once. V usage is TRBV9 and J usage is TRBJ2-7; a possible D gene is TRBD1 (5 bases). The germline V gene encodes CDR1 SGDLS and CDR2 YYNGEE. This CDR3 contains 13 residues. With 1 base removed from V and 7 bases from J, the gap between germline ends came to 12 bases. For the CDR3, the DNA is TGTGCCAGCAGCGTAACCAGGGTGGGGGAGCAGTACTTC. Protein: CASSVTRVGEQYF.

The chain is built from TRBV9 and TRBJ2-1, with TRBD2 matching 12 bases. With 0 bases clipped from V and 4 bases from J, the junction kept 11 bases outside the gene matches. The CDR3 totals 19 residues. Germline CDR1 reads SGDLS; CDR2 reads YYNGEE. The CDR3 protein is CASSVDGHPGTSGYNEQFF. The CDR3 coding sequence is TGTGCCAGCAGCGTAGACGGCCATCCCGGGACTAGCGGGTACAATGAGCAGTTCTTC.

The chain employs TRBV7-2 and TRBJ2-7, with D possibly TRBD1 on 6 matching bases. Germline-derived CDR1 and CDR2 are SGHTA and FQGNSA. Trimming shortened V by 0 bases and J by 2 bases, and 8 bases separated the two germline ends. The CDR3 length is 14 residues. Here the CDR3 reads CASSLADRPYEQYF. CDR3 DNA sequence: TGTGCCAGCAGCTTAGCCGACAGGCCCTACGAGCAGTACTTC.

The chain joins TRBV10-2 to TRBJ1-2, with D perhaps matching TRBD1 (5 bases). This CDR3 has 12 amino acids. V lost 8 bases, J lost 10 bases, and 17 bases lay in between. In germline, CDR1 is WSHSY, CDR2 SAAADI. CDR3 amino acids: CASQADRSAYTF. The CDR3 DNA is TGCGCCAGCCAAGCCGACAGATCAGCCTACACCTTC.

The V call is TRBV18, the J call TRBJ1-2, with D perhaps matching TRBD1 (6 bases). V shed 4 bases and J shed 0 bases, with 15 bases lying between them. Germline CDR1 reads KGHSH; CDR2 reads LQKENI. This CDR3 contains 16 residues. This chain's CDR3 is CASSQTTGNTNYGYTF. The CDR3 coding sequence is TGTGCCAGCTCACAAACAACAGGGAACACTAACTATGGCTACACCTTC. Looking up the rest from reference TRBV18 and TRBJ1-2 gives the full variable domain: NAGVMQNPRHLVRRRGQEARLRCSPMKGHSHVYWYRQLPEEGLKFMVYLQKENIIDESGMPKERFSAEFPKEGPSILRIQQVVRGDSAAYFCASSQTTGNTNYGYTFGSGTRLTVV.

This clone was seen once. The genes are TRBV19 and TRBJ2-3, with D possibly being TRBD1 (6 bases). Trimming shortened V by 3 bases and J by 8 bases, and 15 bases separated the two germline ends. Germline loops: CDR1 LNHDA, CDR2 SQIVND (reference sequence). The CDR3 length is 14 residues. CDR3 bases: TGTGCCAGTAGTATGTACCAGGGGACGGGTACGCAGTATTTT. Encoded protein: CASSMYQGTGTQYF.